A single T cell receptor (beta chain) is shown here with its context. Trimming removed 1 base at V and 4 bases at J, with 5 bases between. The CDR3 consists of 13 residues. Germline V gene lookup returns CDR1 SGHTA and CDR2 FQGNSA. The source of the sample is a study of blood T cell repertoires in COVID-19. Method: immunoSEQ multiplex PCR; TCRdb's copy keeps in-frame clones and lacks some. The sample includes around 290,000 clones, around 90% of them seen just once. The age range of participants was about 18 to 100 years, with residence in about two dozen US areas. Assignment of participants to cohorts was predicated upon participant-reported clinical history. Two consecutive negative NP/OP PCR tests, clearance, or resolved symptoms defined Cohort 3 recovery.

The sequencing input was PBMCs or T cells enriched from blood (not recorded which). This chain uses TRBV7-2 with TRBJ1-5, with D unresolved. The TCR originated in a woman under 40 who had recovered from COVID-19. CDR3 sequence: CASSLGANQPQHF. Here the CDR3 DNA reads TGTGCCAGCAGCTTAGGGGCGAATCAGCCCCAGCATTTT.